The entry below gives a single T cell receptor (beta chain) sequence along with its context. It lacks a known antigen. No per-base quality is available; no much larger clone lies one base away. The sample comes from a study of blood T cell repertoires in COVID-19 (dated by TCRdb to between 2020 and 2021). With respect to the entire study: Samples from collaborators originated in the United States, Italy and Spain and spanned both the acute and convalescent phases of COVID-19. The material from the prospective study consisted of cDNA or gDNA derived from T cells, B-cell-depleted T cells, or PBMCs. Deeply sampled blood TCRbeta repertoires from subjects exposed to, actively infected with, or recovered from COVID-19 were included in the dataset. The repertoires were made available in a free public database intended to serve as a resource for research on the immune response to SARS-CoV-2. Samples came from the ongoing ImmuneRACE study (first 160 participants) plus 1,254 subjects from 6 global collaborators. A de-identified subject ID, COVID-19 status, age in years and sex were almost always included in the sample metadata. Where available, HLA class I and class II types were obtained from metadata supplied by the sample provider rather than from assay-based typing.

In the germline V gene, CDR1 corresponds to SNHLY and CDR2 to FYNNEI. Trimming accounts for 6 bases at V and 5 bases at J, while the number of junction bases matched to no gene is 7. The CDR3 sequence holds 14 residues, the cysteine and phenylalanine included. Only the CDR3 DNA stays, 42 bases, in frame from base 1. Whole blood was collected in K2EDTA tubes by collaborating institutions according to the institutions' own protocols. For TCRbeta analysis, collaborators shipped samples as frozen whole blood, isolated PBMCs, or DNA extracted from either of those sample types. TCRbeta CDR3 regions were amplified from genomic DNA by means of the immunoSEQ Assay, a bias-controlled multiplex PCR. The study's own analysis went as follows. The number of nucleated cells in each sample was estimated from the amplification of reference gene primers within the assay. To quantify the absolute abundance of each unique TCRbeta CDR3 rearrangement, sequence reads were collapsed and filtered. For each sample, productive Simpson clonality was calculated as the square root of Simpson's diversity index over productive rearrangements. Drawn from immuneACCESS, this table holds only the in-frame rearrangements with V and J called that TCRdb kept. Clones are partly lost; checked studies trace under half to an unresolved V gene and leave the rest unexplained. The D gene and trimming were derived from the DNA, and the V and J assignments and clone size from that table. In this sample the table shows under 150,000 clones, just under 85% of which occur a single time. Of the sample, approximately 7.6% falls within the top ten clones.

Points the paper makes about the study in general: Clinical and demographic metadata were provided uncurated, with the amount varying by source and participant.

The sequencing input was peripheral blood. This receptor chain uses TRBV2 and TRBJ1-5; 7 junctional bases match TRBD1. This clonotype was obtained from a man in his 70s with active or convalescent COVID-19. The CDR3 is CASRLGQPHQPQHF. The DNA sequence reads TGTGCCAGCAGATTGGGACAGCCCCATCAGCCCCAGCATTTT.